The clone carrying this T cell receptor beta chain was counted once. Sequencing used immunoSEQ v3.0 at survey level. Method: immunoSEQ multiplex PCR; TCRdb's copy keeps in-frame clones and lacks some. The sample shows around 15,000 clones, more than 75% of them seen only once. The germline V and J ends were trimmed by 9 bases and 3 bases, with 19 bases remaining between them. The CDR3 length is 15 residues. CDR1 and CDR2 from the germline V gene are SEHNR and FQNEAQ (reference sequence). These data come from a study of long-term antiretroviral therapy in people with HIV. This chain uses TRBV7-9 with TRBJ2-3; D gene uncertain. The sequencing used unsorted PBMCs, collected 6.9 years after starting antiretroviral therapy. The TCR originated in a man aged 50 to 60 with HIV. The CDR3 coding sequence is TGTGCCAGTACACCCGCCAAGGGTATAACAGATACGCAGTATTTT. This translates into CASTPAKGITDTQYF.